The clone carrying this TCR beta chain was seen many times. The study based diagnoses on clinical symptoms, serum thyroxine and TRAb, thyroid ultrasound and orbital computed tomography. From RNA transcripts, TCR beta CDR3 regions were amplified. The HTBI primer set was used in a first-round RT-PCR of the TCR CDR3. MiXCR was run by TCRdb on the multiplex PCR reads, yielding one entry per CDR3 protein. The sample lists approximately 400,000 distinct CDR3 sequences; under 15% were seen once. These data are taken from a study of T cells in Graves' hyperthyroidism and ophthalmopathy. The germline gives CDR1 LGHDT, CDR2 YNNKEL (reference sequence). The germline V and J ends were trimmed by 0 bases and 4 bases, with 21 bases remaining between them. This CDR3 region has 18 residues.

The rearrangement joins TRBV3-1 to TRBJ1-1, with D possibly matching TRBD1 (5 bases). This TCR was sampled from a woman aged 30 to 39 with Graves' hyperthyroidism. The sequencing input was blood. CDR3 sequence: CASSQDHKGPRRGTEAFF. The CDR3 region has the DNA TGTGCCAGCAGCCAAGATCATAAGGGACCCCGGAGGGGCACTGAAGCTTTCTTT.